These 29 T cell receptor beta chains came from one sample sequenced in a study of technical replicates of blood from a few donors. The method was immunoSEQ multiplex PCR; TCRdb's version includes in-frame clones alone and lacks a portion of them. The repertoire has tens of thousands of clones, approximately 91% of them found once; the top ten carry approximately 0.4%. Sequenced input: T cells isolated from PBMCs. The source is a human donor in good health. Some clones in this sample may be carry-over from other donors' samples.

J is TRBJ2-7 and V is TRBV6-5, with 8 bases fitting TRBD1. The CDR3 has 13 amino acids. Trimming at V came to 2 bases and at J to 5 bases, leaving 2 bases not matched to a gene. CDR1 and CDR2 from the germline V gene are MNHEY and SVGAGI. The CDR3 region has the DNA TGTGCCAGCAGTTACGGACAGGGTCACGAGCAGTACTTC. Translation: CASSYGQGHEQYF.

The chain uses TRBV5-4 and TRBJ1-3, with TRBD1 identical over 8 bases. The CDR3 has 15 residues. With V trimmed by 3 bases and J by 4 bases, 6 bases remained unmatched. Germline V gene lookup returns CDR1 SGHNT and CDR2 YYREEE (reference sequence). CDR3: CASSSKRQGGNTIYF. The CDR3 nucleotides read TGTGCCAGCAGCTCAAAACGACAGGGGGGAAACACCATATATTTT. Combining the CDR3 with reference TRBV5-4 and TRBJ1-3 gives the whole variable domain ETGVTQSPTHLIKTRGQQVTLRCSSQSGHNTVSWYQQALGQGPQFIFQYYREEENGRGNFPPRFSGLQFPNYSSELNVNALELDDSALYLCASSSKRQGGNTIYFGEGSWLTVV.

V and J are TRBV6-6 and TRBJ2-1; weak D call: TRBD2 (6 bases). V lost 7 bases, J lost 3 bases, and 10 bases lay in between. In germline, CDR1 is MNHNY, CDR2 SVGAGI (reference sequence). The CDR3 is 13 amino acids. CDR3 in DNA: TGTGCCAGCACTAGCGCTGACTACAATGAGCAGTTCTTC. Encoded protein: CASTSADYNEQFF.

The J gene is TRBJ2-2, the V gene TRBV28, with 12 bases that match TRBD2. Germline V gene sequence: CDR1 MDHEN, CDR2 SYDVKM. Trimming took 6 bases from V and 4 from J; bases not matched to a gene: 9. CDR3 length equals 17 residues. In nucleotides, the CDR3 is TGTGCCAGCAGAACCTCTAGCGGGAGGGGGGGCACCGGGGAGCTGTTTTTT. It yields the protein CASRTSSGRGGTGELFF.

The genes are TRBV11-2 and TRBJ2-2; TRBD2 matches 8 bases. Germline V lookup: CDR1 SGHAT, CDR2 FQNNGV. J lost 4 bases, V lost 4 bases, and 14 bases had no gene match. This CDR3 region has 18 residues. The CDR3 sequence: CASSSRYGRAESTGELFF. In DNA, the CDR3 is TGTGCCAGCAGCTCAAGGTACGGGAGGGCCGAGAGCACCGGGGAGCTGTTTTTT.

The chain couples TRBV9 to TRBJ2-7; D may be TRBD2 (5 bases). The CDR3 covers 15 residues. Germline CDR1 is SGDLS and CDR2 is YYNGEE. V was pared by 0 bases and J by 3 bases, with 13 bases between. CDR3: CASSVGITRVYEQYF. The CDR3 DNA is TGTGCCAGCAGCGTAGGGATAACTAGGGTCTACGAGCAGTACTTC.

This clone was counted once. The J gene is TRBJ1-1, the V gene TRBV5-6; no clear D. In germline, CDR1 is SGHDT, CDR2 YYEEEE. CDR3 size: 11 residues. V lost 2 bases, J lost 7 bases, and 6 bases lay in between. CDR3 sequence (DNA): TGTGCCAGCAGCTTAACGGGTGAAGCTTTCTTT. It yields the protein CASSLTGEAFF.

J is TRBJ1-2 and V is TRBV19; no clear D. The CDR3 runs to 12 residues. Trimming took 6 bases from V and 3 from J, leaving 8 bases between them. Germline CDR1 and CDR2: LNHDA and SQIVND (reference sequence). DNA of the CDR3: TGTGCCAGTAGCACAGAATACTATGGCTACACCTTC. It translates to CASSTEYYGYTF.

The genes are TRBV5-3 and TRBJ2-3, with 10 nucleotides matching TRBD2. TRBV5-3 falls under the ORF class, with uncertain function. The CDR3 runs 15 residues. The V and J ends lost 0 bases and 7 bases, in that order; junction bases with no gene match: 5. The CDR3 nucleotides read TGTGCCAGAAGCTTGGTCACTAGCGGGAAAAATACGCAGTATTTT. The encoded protein is CARSLVTSGKNTQYF.

This rearrangement joins TRBV29-1 to TRBJ1-2; no clear D. V shed 5 bases and J shed 1 base, with 11 bases lying between them. The CDR3 spans 13 residues. CDR1 is SQVTM, CDR2 ANQGSEA, per germline. CDR3 DNA sequence: TGCAGCGTTAGGAGTTCCGGTAACTATGGCTACACCTTC. Translated, it gives CSVRSSGNYGYTF.

Worth noting for this clone: This CDR3 is also generated by other DNA sequences in the sample. V gene TRBV7-2 combines with J gene TRBJ2-1; 10 positions match TRBD2. Trimming removed 5 bases from V and 6 bases from J; junction bases left unmatched: 7. This CDR3 is 15 amino acids long. Germline-derived CDR1 and CDR2 are SGHTA and FQGNSA. DNA of the CDR3: TGTGCCAGCAGCCAAAGGGCTAGCGGGAGCAATGAGCAGTTCTTC. This codes for CASSQRASGSNEQFF. The complete variable domain, with remaining parts taken from reference TRBV7-2 and TRBJ2-1, reads GAGVSQSPSNKVTEKGKDVELRCDPISGHTALYWYRQSLGQGLEFLIYFQGNSAPDKSGLPSDRFSAERTGGSVSTLTIQRTQQEDSAVYLCASSQRASGSNEQFFGPGTRLTVL.

As regards this clone: Other DNA sequences of this sample code for an identical CDR3. The chain recombines TRBV27 with TRBJ1-1; a possible D gene is TRBD1 (5 bases). Trimming shortened V by 3 bases and J by 2 bases, and 7 bases separated the two germline ends. The germline gives CDR1 MNHEY, CDR2 SMNVEV (reference sequence). The CDR3 is 13 residues long. The CDR3 sequence: CASSFQGNTEAFF. CDR3 nucleotides: TGTGCCAGCAGTTTCCAGGGCAACACTGAAGCTTTCTTT.

The chain carries TRBV5-6 and TRBJ1-1; D is uncertain. V was clipped by 4 bases and J by 3 bases, with 13 bases between them. The CDR3 has 14 residues. CDR1 is SGHDT, CDR2 YYEEEE, per germline. DNA of the CDR3: TGTGCCAGCAGCCCAAACCCGGGAGACACTGAAGCTTTCTTT. This sequence encodes CASSPNPGDTEAFF. The full variable domain, its missing parts supplied by reference TRBV5-6 and TRBJ1-1, is DAGVTQSPTHLIKTRGQQVTLRCSPKSGHDTVSWYQQALGQGPQFIFQYYEEEERQRGNFPDRFSGHQFPNYSSELNVNALLLGDSALYLCASSPNPGDTEAFFGQGTRLTVV.

This clone appeared a single time. CDR3 region: CASSATSGSTDTQYF. Written as DNA, the CDR3 is TGTGCCAGCAGTGCGACTAGCGGAAGCACAGATACGCAGTATTTT. This chain connects TRBV9 to TRBJ2-3, with 9 nucleotides matching TRBD2. J lost 0 bases, V lost 5 bases, and 4 bases had no gene match. Germline CDR1 and CDR2: SGDLS and YYNGEE. This CDR3 contains 15 residues.

The rearrangement joins TRBV27 to TRBJ2-7, with D unresolved. The CDR3 length is 13 residues. The germline V and J ends were trimmed by 5 bases and 5 bases, with 13 bases remaining between them. The germline V gene encodes CDR1 MNHEY and CDR2 SMNVEV (reference sequence). CDR3 protein: CASSPLLVHEQYF. The CDR3 DNA reads TGTGCCAGCAGTCCACTTCTTGTTCACGAGCAGTACTTC.

The chain has TRBV30 and TRBJ2-7; 8 bases fit TRBD1. The CDR3 is made up of 15 amino acids. CDR1 and CDR2 (germline): GTSNPN, SVGIG (reference sequence). V trimming: 2 bases; J trimming: 1 base; junction bases outside the gene matches: 7. The CDR3 coding sequence is TGTGCCTGGAGTCCTCCCAGGGGGCCGTCCTACGAGCAGTACTTC. Its translation is CAWSPPRGPSYEQYF.

The chain couples TRBV6-5 to TRBJ2-5; TRBD2 matches at 13 bases. Germline CDR1 reads MNHEY; CDR2 reads SVGAGI. Losses at the gene ends were 7 bases for V and 4 bases for J; bases not matched to a gene: 6. The CDR3 runs 15 residues. CDR3 DNA sequence: TGTGCCAGCATTAGGACTAGCGGGAGTCTAGAGACCCAGTACTTC. Translated, it gives CASIRTSGSLETQYF.

The chain has TRBV11-2 and TRBJ2-5, with TRBD2 matching 7 bases. V shed 2 bases and J 3 bases; nucleotides not matched to a gene: 3. The CDR3 has 14 residues. Germline V gives CDR1 SGHAT, CDR2 FQNNGV. The CDR3 DNA sequence: TGTGCCAGCAGCTTAAGCGGGGTAGAAGAGACCCAGTACTTC. Translation gives CASSLSGVEETQYF. Based on the CDR3 plus reference TRBV11-2 and TRBJ2-5, the full variable domain is EAGVAQSPRYKIIEKRQSVAFWCNPISGHATLYWYQQILGQGPKLLIQFQNNGVVDDSQLPKDRFSAERLKGVDSTLKIQPAKLEDSAVYLCASSLSGVEETQYFGPGTRLLVL.

The genes are TRBV10-3 and TRBJ2-3; 8 nucleotides match TRBD1. The CDR3 has 14 residues. Germline CDR1 and CDR2: ENHRY and SYGVKD. Trimming took 2 bases from V and 8 from J; bases not matched to a gene: 6. This CDR3 reads CAISEGTDRGTQYF. The CDR3 DNA reads as TGTGCCATCAGTGAGGGGACTGACAGGGGTACGCAGTATTTT.

The CDR3 is CASSLNRVSPGGDEQFF. The CDR3 bases are TGTGCCAGCTCCCTTAACAGGGTTTCACCGGGAGGGGATGAGCAGTTCTTC. The chain has TRBV7-9 and TRBJ2-1; TRBD2 matches at 8 bases. J lost 8 bases, V lost 8 bases, and 20 bases had no gene match. Germline V CDR1 and CDR2: SEHNR, FQNEAQ (reference sequence). This CDR3 is built from 17 residues.

This chain joins TRBV10-3 and TRBJ2-7, with 11 nucleotides matching TRBD2. Germline CDR1 reads ENHRY; CDR2 reads SYGVKD. The CDR3 runs 14 residues. V dropped 6 bases and J dropped 3; count of bases not matched to a gene: 4. The chain's CDR3 is CAIRDGTSGYEQYF. CDR3 nucleotides: TGTGCCATCAGAGATGGGACTAGCGGCTACGAGCAGTACTTC.

This chain connects TRBV25-1 to TRBJ1-2, with a possible D match to TRBD1 (6 bases). Trimming cost V 4 bases and J 8 bases, with 14 bases left between them. Germline V gene lookup returns CDR1 MGHDK and CDR2 SYGVNS. The CDR3 is 13 amino acids. CDR3 residues: CASSAAGVYGYTF. The CDR3 nucleotides read TGTGCCAGCAGTGCGGCAGGGGTTTACGGCTACACCTTC.

This sequence joins TRBV11-3 and TRBJ2-3; no clear D gene. This CDR3 is 16 amino acids long. V was trimmed by 5 bases and J by 2 bases, leaving 17 bases between them. The germline V gene has CDR1 SGHNT and CDR2 YENEEA. The CDR3 here is CASSPTARKLTDTQYF. CDR3 nucleotide sequence: TGTGCCAGCAGCCCAACCGCGCGGAAGCTCACAGATACGCAGTATTTT.

The J gene is TRBJ1-1, the V gene TRBV18; D possibly corresponds to TRBD1 (5 bases). CDR1 is KGHSH, CDR2 LQKENI, per germline. V lost 5 bases and J lost 1, with 8 bases in between. The CDR3 totals 13 residues. The CDR3 nucleotides are TGTGCCAGCTCAGCCCAGGGGAACACTGAAGCTTTCTTT. It encodes CASSAQGNTEAFF.

V and J are TRBV6-6 and TRBJ2-5; D remains unclear. The end of the DNA aligns better with TRBJ2-7, so the J call may be wrong. The CDR3 is 13 residues long. Germline V lookup: CDR1 MNHNY, CDR2 SVGAGI (reference sequence). The CDR3 DNA is TGTGCCAGCAGACCCGCCTCCTCCTACGAGCAGTACTTC. It yields the protein CASRPASSYEQYF.

This chain joins TRBV19 and TRBJ2-7; TRBD1 agrees at 8 bases. CDR3 size: 13 residues. Losses at the gene ends were 9 bases for V and 3 bases for J; bases not matched to a gene: 7. From germline, CDR1 is LNHDA and CDR2 SQIVND (reference sequence). The CDR3 region has the DNA TGTGCCAGCCGTCGACAGGGGAACTACGAGCAGTACTTC. Translating it yields CASRRQGNYEQYF.

V usage is TRBV6-5 and J usage is TRBJ2-3; no clear D. V lost 0 bases to trimming and J lost 2 bases, with 9 bases between them. This CDR3 region has 15 residues. CDR1 is MNHEY and CDR2 is SVGAGI in the germline V gene. The CDR3 loop reads CASSYSSAPTDTQYF. CDR3 DNA sequence: TGTGCCAGCAGTTACTCTAGTGCCCCCACAGATACGCAGTATTTT.

This sequence joins TRBV6-5 and TRBJ1-2; TRBD1 aligns across 9 bases. Germline V gene lookup returns CDR1 MNHEY and CDR2 SVGAGI. CDR3 length equals 15 residues. V was pared by 2 bases and J by 8 bases, with 9 bases of the junction left unmatched. The CDR3 spells CASSYRMDRGRGYTF. The CDR3 region has the DNA TGTGCCAGCAGTTACAGGATGGACAGGGGTAGAGGCTACACCTTC.

The chain recombines TRBV19 with TRBJ1-1; TRBD1 matches 8 bases. From germline, CDR1 is LNHDA and CDR2 SQIVND (reference sequence). V was clipped by 6 bases and J by 1 base; unmatched bases: 4. The length of the CDR3 is 14 residues. CDR3 loop: CASRTGVANTEAFF. Here the CDR3 DNA reads TGTGCCAGTAGGACAGGGGTGGCGAACACTGAAGCTTTCTTT.